The 18 T cell receptor beta chains in this list originate from one sample, sequenced in a study of cytomegalovirus exposure and HLA in healthy donors. Using immunoSEQ multiplex PCR, the repertoire was profiled, and TCRdb retains in-frame clones only, with some absent. The sample lists over 250,000 clones, approximately 86% occurring once. The sequenced sample consisted of PBMCs. The receptors shown here come from a young woman in good health and CMV-seronegative.

The chain has TRBV11-2 and TRBJ2-7; TRBD1 agrees at 9 bases. This CDR3 spans 14 amino acids. CDR1 and CDR2 from the germline V gene are SGHAT and FQNNGV. The V segment lost 3 bases and the J segment 4 bases; nucleotides outside the gene matches: 4. The CDR3 sequence: CASSFTGGIYEQYF. As DNA, the CDR3 is TGTGCCAGCAGCTTCACAGGGGGCATATACGAGCAGTACTTC. Full variable domain (missing parts from reference TRBV11-2 and TRBJ2-7): EAGVAQSPRYKIIEKRQSVAFWCNPISGHATLYWYQQILGQGPKLLIQFQNNGVVDDSQLPKDRFSAERLKGVDSTLKIQPAKLEDSAVYLCASSFTGGIYEQYFGPGTRLTVT.

The chain carries TRBV29-1 and TRBJ2-7; 8 nucleotides match TRBD1. V was clipped by 5 bases and J by 4 bases; unmatched bases: 1. This CDR3 comprises 11 residues. The germline CDR1 and CDR2 sequences are SQVTM and ANQGSEA. The CDR3 DNA is TGCAGCGTTCACAGGGGGTACGAGCAGTACTTC. It translates to CSVHRGYEQYF.

The chain carries TRBV11-2 and TRBJ2-7; 9 nucleotides align to TRBD1. CDR1 is SGHAT and CDR2 is FQNNGV in the germline V gene. The junction had 16 bases not matched to a gene; V was cut back by 3 bases and J by 7 bases. This CDR3 has 17 amino acids. This CDR3 reads CASSFLPPGQGGKEQYF. The CDR3 coding sequence is TGTGCCAGCAGCTTCTTACCTCCGGGACAGGGAGGTAAGGAGCAGTACTTC. Combining the CDR3 with reference TRBV11-2 and TRBJ2-7 gives the whole variable domain EAGVAQSPRYKIIEKRQSVAFWCNPISGHATLYWYQQILGQGPKLLIQFQNNGVVDDSQLPKDRFSAERLKGVDSTLKIQPAKLEDSAVYLCASSFLPPGQGGKEQYFGPGTRLTVT.

V and J are TRBV27 and TRBJ1-1; 7 bases agree with TRBD1. Germline loops: CDR1 MNHEY, CDR2 SMNVEV (reference sequence). V lost 2 bases to trimming and J lost 6 bases; unmatched junction nucleotides: 6. There are 14 residues in the CDR3. CDR3 sequence (DNA): TGTGCCAGCAGTTTACCGGGACAGCTATCTGAAGCTTTCTTT. This sequence encodes CASSLPGQLSEAFF.

This clone showed up just once. This chain joins TRBV2 and TRBJ1-1, with D possibly matching TRBD1 (5 bases). This CDR3 region has 13 residues. The germline CDR1 and CDR2 sequences are SNHLY and FYNNEI. V lost 4 bases to trimming and J lost 6 bases, with 12 bases between them. CDR3 DNA: TGTGCCAGCAGTGTACCCGGGGGGGCTGAAGCTTTCTTT. It codes for CASSVPGGAEAFF.

This clone has a handful of counts. V is TRBV7-9 and J is TRBJ1-1, with a tentative D call TRBD1 (6 bases). CDR3 length equals 12 residues. Germline V CDR1 and CDR2: SEHNR, FQNEAQ (reference sequence). Between the trimmed V and J ends, which lost 6 bases and 9 bases, there was a span of 14 bases. CDR3 amino acids: CASSTRGEKAFF. The CDR3 bases are TGTGCCAGCAGTACCAGGGGCGAGAAAGCTTTCTTT.

The chain carries TRBV7-8 and TRBJ1-2, with D unclear. Germline V lookup: CDR1 SGHVS, CDR2 FQNEAQ. The CDR3 spans 14 residues. V was shortened by 2 bases and J by 8 bases, with 15 bases between the two germline ends. The CDR3 loop is CASSLHGRGWGYTF. For the CDR3, the DNA is TGTGCCAGCAGCTTACACGGTAGAGGTTGGGGCTACACCTTC.

The sample holds a few counts of this clone. The chain recombines TRBV28 with TRBJ2-7; 7 bases fit TRBD2. The CDR3 totals 13 residues. The germline V gene has CDR1 MDHEN and CDR2 SYDVKM. V dropped 10 bases and J dropped 5; count of bases not matched to a gene: 11. CDR3: CATTVSGTNEQYF. Here the CDR3 DNA reads TGTGCCACCACCGTCTCCGGGACTAACGAGCAGTACTTC.

This clone was seen only once. The chain recombines TRBV5-1 with TRBJ2-2; 8 positions agree with TRBD1. CDR1 is SGHRS and CDR2 is YFSETQ in the germline V gene. This CDR3 region has 16 residues. The V segment lost 4 bases and the J segment 7 bases; nucleotides outside the gene matches: 12. The CDR3: CASSPPGTGTGGELFF. The CDR3 DNA reads as TGCGCCAGCAGCCCTCCCGGGACAGGAACTGGCGGGGAGCTGTTTTTT.

The chain combines TRBV13 with TRBJ2-7; TRBD1 is a possible D gene (6 bases). The V gene's germline CDR1 is PRHDT and CDR2 FYEKMQ (reference sequence). Trimming left V 4 bases short and J 0 bases short, with 10 bases between. This CDR3 region has 14 residues. CDR3 protein: CASSSRTASYEQYF. In DNA form, the CDR3 reads TGTGCCAGCAGCTCCAGGACAGCCTCCTACGAGCAGTACTTC.

This clone occurred once. The chain carries TRBV25-1 and TRBJ1-2, with unresolved D. The CDR3 is made up of 13 amino acids. Trimming removed 1 base at V and 9 bases at J, with 12 bases between. CDR1 and CDR2 (germline): MGHDK, SYGVNS. CDR3 loop: CASSEFQEVCYTF. The CDR3, as DNA: TGTGCCAGCAGTGAATTCCAGGAAGTTTGCTACACCTTC.

The J gene is TRBJ2-5, the V gene TRBV18; 9 bases map to TRBD1. The germline gives CDR1 KGHSH, CDR2 LQKENI. Trimming took 1 base from V and 2 from J; bases not matched to a gene: 5. CDR3 length: 16 residues. CDR3 sequence reads: CASSPRNRGLQETQYF. The DNA of the CDR3 is TGTGCCAGCTCACCACGGAACAGGGGGCTTCAAGAGACCCAGTACTTC.

The gene calls are TRBV27 and TRBJ2-7, with D possibly being TRBD2 (5 bases). CDR3 length: 15 residues. Germline V gene sequence: CDR1 MNHEY, CDR2 SMNVEV (reference sequence). V lost 2 bases and J lost 6, with 17 bases in between. This chain's CDR3 is CASSLAASPSGEQYF. CDR3 DNA sequence: TGTGCCAGCAGTTTAGCGGCTAGCCCCTCGGGCGAGCAGTACTTC.

The chain is built from TRBV7-9 and TRBJ2-1; 9 positions match TRBD2. Germline values: CDR1 SEHNR, CDR2 FQNEAQ (reference sequence). J lost 4 bases, V lost 2 bases, and 3 bases had no gene match. The CDR3 is made up of 15 amino acids. DNA of the CDR3: TGTGCCAGCAGCTTAACTAGCGGGCATTACAATGAGCAGTTCTTC. As protein: CASSLTSGHYNEQFF.

This clone was picked up one time. The V call is TRBV6-1, the J call TRBJ1-1; perhaps TRBD1 as D (5 bases). The CDR3 runs 14 residues. Trimming took off 2 bases at V and 2 bases at J, with 9 bases between the two ends. Germline V gene data show CDR1 as MNHNS and CDR2 as SASEGT. The CDR3 spells CASSEFRGNTEAFF. In nucleotides, the CDR3 is TGTGCCAGCAGTGAATTTAGGGGAAACACTGAAGCTTTCTTT.

J is TRBJ2-7 and V is TRBV19, with 8 bases that match TRBD1. The CDR3 is 14 amino acids. Germline values: CDR1 LNHDA, CDR2 SQIVND (reference sequence). Unmatched junction bases numbered 8, after V lost 3 bases and J lost 7 bases. CDR3 DNA: TGTGCCAGTAGTATGGGCCGGGACAGGTGGGAGCAGTACTTC. As protein: CASSMGRDRWEQYF.

The chain is built from TRBV4-1 and TRBJ1-2, with D perhaps TRBD1 (6 bases). This CDR3 has 13 residues. V shed 4 bases and J shed 4 bases, with 10 bases lying between them. CDR1 is MGHRA, CDR2 YSYEKL, per germline. CDR3 protein: CASSPGQLYGYTF. Written as DNA, the CDR3 is TGCGCCAGCAGCCCTGGACAGCTCTATGGCTACACCTTC.

The CDR3 DNA reads as TGTGCCAGCAGCACCGTACAGACAGATACGCAGTATTTT. Translation: CASSTVQTDTQYF. This chain joins TRBV7-8 and TRBJ2-3; D unclear. The V end lost 5 bases, the J end lost 3 bases, and 9 bases lay between the germline ends. CDR3 length: 13 residues. Germline V gene data show CDR1 as SGHVS and CDR2 as FQNEAQ.